The 25 T cell receptor beta chains in this list originate from one sample, sequenced in a study of beta chain features in type 1 diabetes. The investigators reverse transcribed all of the isolated RNA, so they sequenced expressed TCRB transcripts. Generated by immunoSEQ multiplex PCR, the TCRdb table keeps only in-frame clones and is missing some. The sample includes 130,000 to 150,000 clones, 7% to 10% of them seen just once. The sample was central memory CD4+ T cells from blood. Receptors originate from a man aged 18 to 30 in good health.

This clone was counted at least ten times. The gene calls are TRBV13 and TRBJ2-2; perhaps TRBD1 as D (6 bases). Trimming shortened V by 4 bases and J by 2 bases, and 14 bases separated the two germline ends. CDR1 is PRHDT and CDR2 is FYEKMQ in the germline V gene (reference sequence). There are 16 residues in the CDR3. CDR3 in amino acids: CASSYVRTANTGELFF. The CDR3 DNA reads as TGTGCCAGCAGCTACGTACGGACAGCCAACACCGGGGAGCTGTTTTTT.

This clone has more than one count but fewer than ten. The rearrangement uses TRBV4-1 and TRBJ1-1; perhaps TRBD1 as D (5 bases). Germline CDR1 is MGHRA and CDR2 is YSYEKL. CDR3 length equals 14 residues. With 1 base removed from V and 0 bases from J, the gap between germline ends came to 6 bases. CDR3 amino acids: CASSQGQLNTEAFF. The CDR3, as DNA: TGCGCCAGCAGCCAAGGACAGCTGAACACTGAAGCTTTCTTT.

The table lists this clone with a few counts. The chain recombines TRBV7-3 with TRBJ2-1, with 10 bases that match TRBD2. V was pared by 5 bases and J by 8 bases, with 6 bases of the junction left unmatched. This CDR3 is 14 amino acids long. Germline V gene sequence: CDR1 SGHTA, CDR2 FQGTGA. The CDR3 DNA follows: TGTGCCAGCAGCCTCCGGCTAGCGGGGGATGAGCAGTTCTTC. Protein product: CASSLRLAGDEQFF.

This clone was seen only a few times. V and J are TRBV5-1 and TRBJ2-3; D unclear. CDR1 SGHRS and CDR2 YFSETQ come from the germline V gene. The ends were cut back, 2 bases at V and 2 bases at J, with 3 bases in the middle. This CDR3 comprises 12 residues. CDR3 nucleotides: TGCGCCAGCAGCTTCAACACAGATACGCAGTATTTT. Protein product: CASSFNTDTQYF.

This chain joins TRBV28 and TRBJ1-2, with a tentative D call TRBD1 (5 bases). Trimming cost V 4 bases and J 8 bases, with 20 bases left between them. In germline, CDR1 is MDHEN, CDR2 SYDVKM. The CDR3 has 15 amino acids. CDR3 sequence: CASSYLGPTIGGYTF. The DNA for the CDR3 is TGTGCCAGCAGTTATTTGGGGCCCACCATCGGGGGCTACACCTTC.

The chain couples TRBV9 to TRBJ2-6, with 9 bases fitting TRBD1. The V gene end was trimmed by 4 bases and the J gene end by 2 bases; junction bases not matched to a gene: 7. From germline, CDR1 is SGDLS and CDR2 YYNGEE. The CDR3 length is 17 residues. The CDR3 loop reads CASSSLTGGAGANVLTF. Here the CDR3 DNA reads TGTGCCAGCAGCTCCCTTACAGGGGGCGCTGGGGCCAACGTCCTGACTTTC.

This clone was seen ten or more times. Other DNA sequences from this sample encode an identical CDR3 as well. The chain has TRBV7-6 and TRBJ2-3, with TRBD1 matching 7 bases. The CDR3 runs to 13 residues. Per germline, CDR1 SGHVS and CDR2 FNYEAQ. Trimming took 5 bases from V and 4 from J; bases not matched to a gene: 3. The CDR3 DNA reads as TGTGCCAGCAGCCCGGGACAGCCAGATACGCAGTATTTT. It encodes CASSPGQPDTQYF.

This sequence joins TRBV18 and TRBJ1-2, with 8 bases lining up with TRBD1. This CDR3 is built from 13 residues. J lost 6 bases, V lost 6 bases, and 6 bases had no gene match. Germline V gene sequence: CDR1 KGHSH, CDR2 LQKENI. Written as DNA, the CDR3 is TGTGCCAGCTCGCGGACAGGGCAGGATGGCTACACCTTC. Protein: CASSRTGQDGYTF.

The rearrangement uses TRBV28 and TRBJ2-3, with TRBD2 identical over 14 bases. The CDR3 covers 18 residues. Germline assignment: CDR1 MDHEN and CDR2 SYDVKM. The V and J ends lost 5 bases and 2 bases, in that order; junction bases with no gene match: 9. This CDR3 reads CASSGQGTSGGTTDTQYF. The CDR3 nucleotides are TGTGCCAGCAGTGGGCAAGGGACTAGCGGGGGTACCACAGATACGCAGTATTTT.

This clone was counted between two and nine times. The chain couples TRBV7-9 to TRBJ2-5; D unresolved. V dropped 7 bases and J dropped 5 bases, with 8 bases sitting between them. Germline V lookup: CDR1 SEHNR, CDR2 FQNEAQ (reference sequence). The CDR3 is 11 residues long. The CDR3 nucleotides are TGTGCCAGCACCTCCGGTGAGACCCAGTACTTC. It translates to CASTSGETQYF.

As concerns this clone: Other DNA sequences in this sample translate to the same CDR3. The chain joins TRBV9 to TRBJ2-3; D is undetermined. V was pared by 1 base and J by 3 bases, with 9 bases between. Germline loops: CDR1 SGDLS, CDR2 YYNGEE. The CDR3 has 14 residues. In nucleotides, the CDR3 is TGTGCCAGCAGCGTATCCGGGTCGACAGATACGCAGTATTTT. It translates to CASSVSGSTDTQYF.

A few counts support this clone. This sequence joins TRBV4-2 and TRBJ2-3; 11 bases fit TRBD1. With V trimmed by 0 bases and J by 3 bases, 5 bases remained unmatched. Germline V gene data show CDR1 as LGHNA and CDR2 as YNFKEQ. The CDR3 spans 17 residues. The DNA for the CDR3 is TGTGCCAGCAGCCAAGACAGAGGACAGGGGGCAACAGATACGCAGTATTTT. Protein product: CASSQDRGQGATDTQYF.

This clone was seen more than once but under ten times. The V call is TRBV10-3, the J call TRBJ2-3; 7 bases map to TRBD1. Per germline, CDR1 ENHRY and CDR2 SYGVKD. This CDR3 is built from 14 residues. V gave up 10 bases and J gave up 0 bases; unmatched junction bases: 7. In nucleotides, the CDR3 is TGTGCCACGACCGGGACAGCTAGCACAGATACGCAGTATTTT. It encodes CATTGTASTDTQYF.

This sequence joins TRBV7-3 and TRBJ2-7, with a possible D match to TRBD1 (6 bases). V shed 2 bases and J shed 2 bases, with 7 bases lying between them. The CDR3 runs 13 residues. In germline, CDR1 is SGHTA, CDR2 FQGTGA. The CDR3 sequence is CASSLGTTYEQYF. The CDR3 DNA reads TGTGCCAGCAGCTTAGGGACAACCTACGAGCAGTACTTC. Looking up the rest from reference TRBV7-3 and TRBJ2-7 gives the full variable domain: GAGVSQTPSNKVTEKGKYVELRCDPISGHTALYWYRQSLGQGPEFLIYFQGTGAADDSGLPNDRFFAVRPEGSVSTLKIQRTERGDSAVYLCASSLGTTYEQYFGPGTRLTVT.

This chain joins TRBV7-9 and TRBJ2-7, with TRBD1 identical over 9 bases. The CDR3 is made up of 14 amino acids. The germline V gene encodes CDR1 SEHNR and CDR2 FQNEAQ (reference sequence). Trimming at V came to 4 bases and at J to 5 bases, leaving 6 bases not matched to a gene. The CDR3 nucleotides read TGTGCCAGCAGCTCGCGGGGACAGGGTCACGAGCAGTACTTC. Residues: CASSSRGQGHEQYF.

A single count supports this clone. This chain uses TRBV6-4 with TRBJ1-6; the match to TRBD1 covers 8 bases. This CDR3 is 13 amino acids long. Trimming took 3 bases from V and 10 from J; bases not matched to a gene: 2. The germline CDR1 and CDR2 sequences are MRHNA and SNTAGT. This CDR3 reads CASSENRGSPLHF. CDR3 in DNA: TGTGCCAGCAGTGAAAACAGGGGGTCACCCCTCCACTTT.

The V gene is TRBV25-1, the J gene TRBJ2-7; tentatively, D is TRBD2 (5 bases). The V end was cut by 4 bases, the J end by 1 base, with 14 bases between. Germline assignment: CDR1 MGHDK and CDR2 SYGVNS. The CDR3 runs 15 residues. The CDR3 is CASSGPYGDSYEQYF. CDR3 coding DNA: TGTGCCAGCAGTGGCCCTTACGGGGATTCCTACGAGCAGTACTTC.

This clone has only a few counts. The chain recombines TRBV18 with TRBJ2-7; 9 bases are a match to TRBD1. CDR1 KGHSH and CDR2 LQKENI come from the germline V gene. This CDR3 spans 14 amino acids. J was trimmed by 4 bases and V by 3 bases; bases with no gene match: 4. The CDR3 here is CASSPDRGKYEQYF. CDR3 DNA: TGTGCCAGCTCACCTGACAGGGGGAAATACGAGCAGTACTTC.

CDR3 protein: CASLPSGGRTDTQYF. In nucleotides, the CDR3 is TGTGCCAGCTTGCCTAGCGGGGGGCGCACAGATACGCAGTATTTT. The chain joins TRBV6-1 to TRBJ2-3; 11 nucleotides align to TRBD2. V lost 8 bases, J lost 1 base, and 5 bases stayed unmatched. Germline values: CDR1 MNHNS, CDR2 SASEGT. The CDR3 is 15 residues long.

A few counts support this clone. V is TRBV9 and J is TRBJ1-2, with 8 nucleotides matching TRBD1. V was pared by 5 bases and J by 8 bases, with 8 bases of the junction left unmatched. The germline CDR1 and CDR2 sequences are SGDLS and YYNGEE. The CDR3 spans 13 residues. CDR3 amino acids: CASRKQGEDGYTF. The CDR3, as DNA: TGTGCCAGCAGGAAACAGGGGGAGGACGGCTACACCTTC. Supplemented by reference TRBV9 and TRBJ1-2, the full variable domain reads DSGVTQTPKHLITATGQRVTLRCSPRSGDLSVYWYQQSLDQGLQFLIQYYNGEERAKGNILERFSAQQFPDLHSELNLSSLELGDSALYFCASRKQGEDGYTFGSGTRLTVV.

A few counts support this clone. The same CDR3 arises from other DNA sequences in this sample as well. The chain carries TRBV25-1 and TRBJ1-2; D is perhaps TRBD1 (6 bases). The CDR3 runs 13 residues. Germline CDR1 reads MGHDK; CDR2 reads SYGVNS. Trimming left V 4 bases short and J 5 bases short, with 11 bases between. In nucleotides, the CDR3 is TGTGCCAGCAGTGCACAGGGTGGATATGGCTACACCTTC. This translates into CASSAQGGYGYTF.

The rearrangement uses TRBV4-2 and TRBJ1-3, with D unresolved. There are 14 residues in the CDR3. The germline V gene encodes CDR1 LGHNA and CDR2 YNFKEQ. The V end lost 0 bases, the J end lost 3 bases, and 6 bases lay between the germline ends. CDR3 in DNA: TGTGCCAGCAGCCAAGAGAGGAGTGGAAACACCATATATTTT. Translated, it gives CASSQERSGNTIYF.

This sequence joins TRBV7-2 and TRBJ1-1, with TRBD1 matching over 7 bases. This CDR3 comprises 15 residues. V was pared by 1 base and J by 5 bases, with 7 bases of the junction left unmatched. Germline loops: CDR1 SGHTA, CDR2 FQGNSA. The CDR3 bases are TGTGCCAGCAGCTTAGGCGCAGGGGGGTTGACTGAAGCTTTCTTT. Protein sequence: CASSLGAGGLTEAFF.

The rearrangement uses TRBV27 and TRBJ1-4; 7 bases align to TRBD1. This CDR3 contains 14 residues. J was trimmed by 10 bases and V by 2 bases; bases with no gene match: 7. The germline CDR1 and CDR2 sequences are MNHEY and SMNVEV (reference sequence). CDR3 residues: CASSLGRGQGKLFF. The CDR3 DNA reads TGTGCCAGCAGTTTAGGTAGGGGGCAGGGAAAACTGTTTTTT.

This clone was recorded many times. The chain employs TRBV5-6 and TRBJ2-3; no firm D call. The germline V gene encodes CDR1 SGHDT and CDR2 YYEEEE. V dropped 1 base and J dropped 2 bases, with 11 bases sitting between them. The CDR3 is 15 amino acids. The CDR3 sequence: CASSLFAVSTDTQYF. CDR3 sequence (DNA): TGTGCCAGCAGCTTGTTTGCAGTCTCCACAGATACGCAGTATTTT. Drawing the rest from reference TRBV5-6 and TRBJ2-3, the complete variable domain is DAGVTQSPTHLIKTRGQQVTLRCSPKSGHDTVSWYQQALGQGPQFIFQYYEEEERQRGNFPDRFSGHQFPNYSSELNVNALLLGDSALYLCASSLFAVSTDTQYFGPGTRLTVL.